This entry is about one T cell receptor beta chain. With 5 bases clipped from V and 5 bases from J, the junction kept 8 bases outside the gene matches. This CDR3 is built from 16 residues. Germline V gene data show CDR1 as SGHAT and CDR2 as FQNNGV. Library construction for TCR beta used iRepertoire HTBI primers and Arm-PCR of CDR3 regions. TCRdb re-called the multiplex PCR reads through MiXCR, storing one row per CDR3 protein. The sample shows more than 400,000 distinct CDR3 sequences, roughly 15% of them seen only once. The entry originates in a study of regulatory T cells in long-lasting Graves disease. Sample time point: newly diagnosed GD, antithyroid drugs for less than 3 months. RNA isolated from PBMCs was used to make the TCR library. The same data also went into a second study, on T cells in Graves' hyperthyroidism and ophthalmopathy.

The rearrangement uses TRBV11-2 and TRBJ2-1, with 11 nucleotides matching TRBD2. The sequencing here drew on peripheral blood mononuclear cells (PBMCs), taken at new diagnosis, from a patient treated with antithyroid drugs. The receptor's source is a woman aged 25 to 39 with Graves disease. The CDR3 nucleotides are TGTGCCAGCAGCCCCAAGGGACTAGCGGTAGACAATGAGCAGTTCTTC. Translating it yields CASSPKGLAVDNEQFF.